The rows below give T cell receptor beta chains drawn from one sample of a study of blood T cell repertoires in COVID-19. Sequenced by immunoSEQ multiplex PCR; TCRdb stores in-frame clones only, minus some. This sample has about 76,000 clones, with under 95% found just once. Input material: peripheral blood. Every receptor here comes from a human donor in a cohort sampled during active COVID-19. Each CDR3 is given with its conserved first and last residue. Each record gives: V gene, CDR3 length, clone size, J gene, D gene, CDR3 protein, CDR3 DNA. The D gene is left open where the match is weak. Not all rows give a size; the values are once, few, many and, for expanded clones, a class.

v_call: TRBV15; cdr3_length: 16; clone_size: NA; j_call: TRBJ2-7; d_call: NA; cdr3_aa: CATSMERAWAGNEQYF; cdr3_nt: TGTGCCACCAGCATGGAGAGGGCCTGGGCGGGAAACGAGCAGTACTTC
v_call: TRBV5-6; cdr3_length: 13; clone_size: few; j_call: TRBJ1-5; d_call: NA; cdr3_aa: CASSDRWNQPQHF; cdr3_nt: TGTGCCAGCAGCGATAGATGGAATCAGCCCCAGCATTTT
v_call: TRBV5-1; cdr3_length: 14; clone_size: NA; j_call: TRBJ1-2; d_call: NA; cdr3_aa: CASSEGSANYGYTF; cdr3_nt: TGCGCCAGCAGCGAAGGGAGCGCTAACTATGGCTACACCTTC
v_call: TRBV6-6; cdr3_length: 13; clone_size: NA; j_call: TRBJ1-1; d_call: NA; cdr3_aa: CASSYSLGSEAFF; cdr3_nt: TGTGCCAGCAGTTACTCTCTCGGGAGTGAAGCTTTCTTT
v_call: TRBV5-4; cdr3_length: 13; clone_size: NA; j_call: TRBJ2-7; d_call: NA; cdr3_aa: CASSPVGAGEQYF; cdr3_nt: TGTGCCAGCAGCCCCGTGGGGGCGGGCGAGCAGTACTTC
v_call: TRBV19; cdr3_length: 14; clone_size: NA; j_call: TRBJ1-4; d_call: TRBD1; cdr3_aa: CASHLQGANEKLFF; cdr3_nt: TGTGCCAGCCACTTACAGGGGGCTAATGAAAAACTGTTTTTT
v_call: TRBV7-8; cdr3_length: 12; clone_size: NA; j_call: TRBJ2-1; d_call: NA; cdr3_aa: CASSLSGVEQFF; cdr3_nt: TGTGCCAGCAGCTTATCGGGGGTCGAGCAGTTCTTC
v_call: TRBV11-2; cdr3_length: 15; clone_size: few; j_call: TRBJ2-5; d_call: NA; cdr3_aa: CASSLSGPQGETQYF; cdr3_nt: TGTGCCAGCAGCTTGTCTGGGCCTCAAGGAGAGACCCAGTACTTC
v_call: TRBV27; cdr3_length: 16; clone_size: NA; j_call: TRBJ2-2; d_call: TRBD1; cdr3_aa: CASSSRQGVNTGELFF; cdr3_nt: TGTGCCAGCAGTTCCCGACAGGGGGTGAACACCGGGGAGCTGTTTTTT
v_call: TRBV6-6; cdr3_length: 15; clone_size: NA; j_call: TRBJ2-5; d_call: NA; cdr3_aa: CASSYPPGGQQAQYF; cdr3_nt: TGTGCCAGCAGTTACCCTCCCGGGGGTCAGCAGGCCCAGTACTTC
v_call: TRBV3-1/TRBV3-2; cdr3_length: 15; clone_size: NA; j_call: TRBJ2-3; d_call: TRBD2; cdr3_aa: CASSLTSGGIDTQYF; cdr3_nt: TGTGCCAGCAGCCTCACTAGCGGGGGCATAGATACGCAGTATTTT
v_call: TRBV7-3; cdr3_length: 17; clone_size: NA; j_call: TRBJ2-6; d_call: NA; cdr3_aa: CASSPLTGFSGANVLTF; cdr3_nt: TGTGCCAGCAGCCCTCTTACAGGGTTCTCTGGGGCCAACGTCCTGACTTTC
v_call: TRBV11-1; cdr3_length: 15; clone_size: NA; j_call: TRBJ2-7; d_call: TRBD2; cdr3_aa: CASSLVAGITYEQYF; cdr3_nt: TGTGCCAGCAGCTTAGTAGCGGGGATAACCTACGAGCAGTACTTC
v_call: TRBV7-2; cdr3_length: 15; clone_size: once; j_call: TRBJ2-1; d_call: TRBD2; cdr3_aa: CASSSRLAGDNEQFF; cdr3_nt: TGTGCCAGCAGCTCACGACTAGCGGGGGACAATGAGCAGTTCTTC
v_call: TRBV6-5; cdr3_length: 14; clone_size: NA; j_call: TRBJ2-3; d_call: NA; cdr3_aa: CASSYSRRADTQYF; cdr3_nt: TGTGCCAGCAGTTACAGTCGTCGCGCAGATACGCAGTATTTT
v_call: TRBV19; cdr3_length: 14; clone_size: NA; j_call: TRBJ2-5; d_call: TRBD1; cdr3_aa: CATRGQGPQETQYF; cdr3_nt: TGTGCCACTAGAGGACAGGGGCCTCAAGAGACCCAGTACTTC
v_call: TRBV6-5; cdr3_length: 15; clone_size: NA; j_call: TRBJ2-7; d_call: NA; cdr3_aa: CASSYSRQVPYEQYF; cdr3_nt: TGTGCCAGCAGTTACTCAAGACAGGTGCCCTACGAGCAGTACTTC
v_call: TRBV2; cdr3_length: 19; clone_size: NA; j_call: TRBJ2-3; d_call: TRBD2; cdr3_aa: CASSFRLAGVLLGTDTQYF; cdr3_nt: TGTGCCAGCAGTTTCAGACTAGCGGGGGTCCTTTTGGGCACAGATACGCAGTATTTT
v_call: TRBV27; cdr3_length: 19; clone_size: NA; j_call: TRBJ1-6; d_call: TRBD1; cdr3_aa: CASSRRTGGSLIYNSPLHF; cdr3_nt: TGTGCCAGCAGCCGACGGACAGGGGGCTCTTTAATTTATAATTCACCCCTCCACTTT
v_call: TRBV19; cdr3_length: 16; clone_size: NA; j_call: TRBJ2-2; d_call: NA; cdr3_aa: CASQNWDSSNTGELFF; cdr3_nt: TGTGCCAGCCAGAACTGGGACTCCTCGAACACCGGGGAGCTGTTTTTT
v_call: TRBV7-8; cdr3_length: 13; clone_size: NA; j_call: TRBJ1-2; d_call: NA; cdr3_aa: CASSLGEERGYTF; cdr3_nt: TGTGCCAGCAGCTTAGGGGAGGAGCGGGGCTACACCTTC
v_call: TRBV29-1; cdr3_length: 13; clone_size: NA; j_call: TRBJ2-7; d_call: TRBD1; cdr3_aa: CSVGRTGLNEQYF; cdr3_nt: TGCAGCGTCGGACGGACAGGGCTCAACGAGCAGTACTTC
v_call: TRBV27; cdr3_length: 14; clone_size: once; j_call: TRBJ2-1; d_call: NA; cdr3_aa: CASALRGSYNEQFF; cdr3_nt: TGTGCCAGCGCCTTACGGGGTTCCTACAATGAGCAGTTCTTC
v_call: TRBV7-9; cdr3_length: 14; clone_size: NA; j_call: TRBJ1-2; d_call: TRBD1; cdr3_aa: CASSSKTGSYGYTF; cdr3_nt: TGTGCCAGCAGCTCAAAGACAGGGAGCTATGGCTACACCTTC
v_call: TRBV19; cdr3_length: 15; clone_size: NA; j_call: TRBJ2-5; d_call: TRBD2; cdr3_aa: CASRPLAGGQETQYF; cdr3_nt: TGTGCCAGTAGACCCCTAGCGGGGGGGCAAGAGACCCAGTACTTC
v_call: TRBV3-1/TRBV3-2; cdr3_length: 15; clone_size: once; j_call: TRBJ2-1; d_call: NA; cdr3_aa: CASSQGRARANEQFF; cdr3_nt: TGTGCCAGCAGCCAAGGGCGAGCTAGAGCCAATGAGCAGTTCTTC
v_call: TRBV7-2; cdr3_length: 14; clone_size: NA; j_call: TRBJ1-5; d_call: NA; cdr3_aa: CASSLASANQPQHF; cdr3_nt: TGTGCCAGCAGCTTAGCAAGCGCCAATCAGCCCCAGCATTTT
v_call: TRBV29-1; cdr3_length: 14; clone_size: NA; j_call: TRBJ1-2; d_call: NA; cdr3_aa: CSVEGFLGAKGYTF; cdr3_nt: TGCAGCGTTGAAGGGTTTCTGGGGGCGAAGGGCTACACCTTC
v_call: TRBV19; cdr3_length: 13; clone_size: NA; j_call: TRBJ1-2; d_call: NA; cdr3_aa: CASSIGPGDGYTF; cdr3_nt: TGTGCCAGTAGTATCGGTCCGGGGGATGGCTACACCTTC
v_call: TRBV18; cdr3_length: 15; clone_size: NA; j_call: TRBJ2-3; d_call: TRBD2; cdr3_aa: CASSPRGGSTDTQYF; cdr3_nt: TGTGCCAGCTCACCACGGGGGGGGAGCACAGATACGCAGTATTTT
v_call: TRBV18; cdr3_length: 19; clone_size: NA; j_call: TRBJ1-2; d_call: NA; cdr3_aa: CASSPPNRSRQAGLDGYTF; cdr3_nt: TGTGCCAGCTCACCACCAAACAGAAGTAGGCAGGCGGGTTTAGATGGCTACACCTTC
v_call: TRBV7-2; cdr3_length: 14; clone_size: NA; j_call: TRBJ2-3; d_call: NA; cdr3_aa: CASSLGLAFDTQYF; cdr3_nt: TGTGCCAGCAGCTTAGGGCTAGCTTTCGATACGCAGTATTTT
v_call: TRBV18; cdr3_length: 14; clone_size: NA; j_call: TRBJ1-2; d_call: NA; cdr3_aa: CASSPTELRYGYTF; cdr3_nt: TGTGCCAGCTCACCAACCGAACTACGGTATGGCTACACCTTC
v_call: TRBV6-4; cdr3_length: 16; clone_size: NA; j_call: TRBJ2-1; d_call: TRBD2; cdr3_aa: CASSESAGTSFHEQFF; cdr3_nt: TGTGCCAGCAGTGAAAGCGCCGGGACTAGCTTTCATGAGCAGTTCTTC
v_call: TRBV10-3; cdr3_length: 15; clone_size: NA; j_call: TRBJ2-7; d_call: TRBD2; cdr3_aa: CAISESTSGGYEQYF; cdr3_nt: TGTGCCATCAGTGAGTCGACTAGCGGGGGCTACGAGCAGTACTTC
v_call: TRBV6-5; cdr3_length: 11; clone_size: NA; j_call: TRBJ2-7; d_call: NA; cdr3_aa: CATGGLYEQYF; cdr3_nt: TGCGCGACCGGGGGACTCTACGAGCAGTACTTC
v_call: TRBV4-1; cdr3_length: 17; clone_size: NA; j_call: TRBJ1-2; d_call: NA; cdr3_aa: CASSQDGGQRRNSGYTF; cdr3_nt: TGCGCCAGCAGCCAAGATGGTGGACAGCGAAGGAATAGTGGCTACACCTTC
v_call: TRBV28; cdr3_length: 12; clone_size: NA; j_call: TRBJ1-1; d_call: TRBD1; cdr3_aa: CASIRTGDEAFF; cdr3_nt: TGTGCCAGCATCCGGACAGGGGATGAAGCTTTCTTT
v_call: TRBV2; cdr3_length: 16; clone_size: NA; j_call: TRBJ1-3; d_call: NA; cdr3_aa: CASSGLRQSSGNTIYF; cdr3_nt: TGTGCCAGCAGTGGTTTGAGACAGTCCTCTGGAAACACCATATATTTT
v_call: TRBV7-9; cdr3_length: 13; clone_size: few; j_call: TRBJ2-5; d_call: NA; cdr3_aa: CASSSGGGETQYF; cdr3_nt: TGTGCCAGCAGCTCAGGGGGAGGAGAGACCCAGTACTTC
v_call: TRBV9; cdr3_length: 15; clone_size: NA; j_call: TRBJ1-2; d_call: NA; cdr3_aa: CASSLNRVTNYGYTF; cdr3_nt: TGTGCCAGCAGCCTAAACAGGGTGACTAACTATGGCTACACCTTC
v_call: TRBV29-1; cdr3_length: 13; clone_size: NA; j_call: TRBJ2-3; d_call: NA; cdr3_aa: CSVSSNTADTQYF; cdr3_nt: TGCAGCGTTTCCTCTAATACGGCAGATACGCAGTATTTT
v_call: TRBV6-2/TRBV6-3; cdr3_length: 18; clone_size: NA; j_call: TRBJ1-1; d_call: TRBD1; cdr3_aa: CASSYSPRTGWEWDEAFF; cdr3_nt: TGTGCCAGCAGTTACTCGCCCAGGACAGGGTGGGAGTGGGATGAAGCTTTCTTT
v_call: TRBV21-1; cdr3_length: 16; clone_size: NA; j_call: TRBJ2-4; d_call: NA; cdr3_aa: CASSGRRGLAKNIQYF; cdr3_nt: TGTGCCAGCAGCGGGCGGAGGGGATTAGCCAAAAACATTCAGTACTTC
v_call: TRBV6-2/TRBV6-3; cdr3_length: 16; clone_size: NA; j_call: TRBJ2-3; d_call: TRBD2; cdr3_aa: CASSYGERGGTDTQYF; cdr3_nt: TGTGCCAGCAGTTATGGCGAGCGGGGGGGCACAGATACGCAGTATTTT
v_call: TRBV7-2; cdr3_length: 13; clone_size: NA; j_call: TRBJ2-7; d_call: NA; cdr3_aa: CASSLDRHYEQYF; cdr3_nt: TGTGCCAGCAGCTTAGACAGACATTACGAGCAGTACTTC
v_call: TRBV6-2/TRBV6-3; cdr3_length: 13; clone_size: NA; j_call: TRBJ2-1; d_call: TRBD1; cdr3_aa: CASSHDRGYEQFF; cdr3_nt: TGTGCCAGCAGCCACGACAGGGGCTATGAGCAGTTCTTC
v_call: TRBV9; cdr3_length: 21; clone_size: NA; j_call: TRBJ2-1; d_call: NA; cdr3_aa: CASSPRGGGMSGASSYNEQFF; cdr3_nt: TGTGCCAGCAGCCCCCGAGGTGGGGGGATGAGCGGCGCGAGCTCCTACAATGAGCAGTTCTTC
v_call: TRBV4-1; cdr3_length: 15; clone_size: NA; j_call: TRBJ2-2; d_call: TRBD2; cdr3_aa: CASSFISGVTGELFF; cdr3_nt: TGCGCCAGCAGCTTTATAAGCGGGGTCACCGGGGAGCTGTTTTTT
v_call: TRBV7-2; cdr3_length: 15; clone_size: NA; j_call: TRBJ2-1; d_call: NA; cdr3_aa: CASSLAGQGSYEQFF; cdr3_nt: TGTGCCAGCAGCCTAGCGGGACAGGGTAGCTATGAGCAGTTCTTC
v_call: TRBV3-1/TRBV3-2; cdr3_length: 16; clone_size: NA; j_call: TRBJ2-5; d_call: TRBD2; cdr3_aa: CASSQHSGGEQETQYF; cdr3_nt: TGTGCCAGCAGCCAGCATAGCGGGGGCGAACAAGAGACCCAGTACTTC
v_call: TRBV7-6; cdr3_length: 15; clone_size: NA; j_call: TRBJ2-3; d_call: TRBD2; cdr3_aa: CASSLAGGYGDTQYF; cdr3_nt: TGTGCCAGCAGCTTAGCGGGGGGGTATGGAGATACGCAGTATTTT